Listed below are T cell receptor beta chains from one sample, sequenced in a study of blood T cell repertoires in COVID-19. TCRdb keeps only in-frame clones here, not all; method: immunoSEQ multiplex PCR. The profile shows about 120,000 clones, 85% of them singletons. Sequenced input: peripheral blood. These receptors were collected from an elderly man with acute or convalescent COVID-19. Each CDR3 is given with its conserved first and last residue. The D gene is left open where the match is weak. Size is omitted from some rows. Given values are once, few, many or a class for expanded clones.

>TRBV7-9|-|TRBD1|TRBJ2-7
CASSQQGTQAEQYF
TGTGCCAGCAGCCAACAGGGGACCCAGGCAGAGCAGTACTTC
>TRBV19|few|-|TRBJ2-7
CASSRAGTRSYEQYF
TGTGCCAGTAGTAGAGCCGGGACACGATCCTACGAGCAGTACTTC
>TRBV2|once|-|TRBJ2-4
CASSEGGVSKNIQYF
TGTGCCAGCAGTGAAGGGGGCGTGTCCAAAAACATTCAGTACTTC
>TRBV2|-|TRBD1|TRBJ1-2
CASITPGTGVGYGYTF
TGTGCCAGCATCACCCCCGGGACAGGGGTTGGCTATGGCTACACCTTC
>TRBV3-1/TRBV3-2|once|-|TRBJ1-2
CASSQVSGTNYGYTF
TGTGCCAGCAGCCAAGTGTCAGGGACTAACTATGGCTACACCTTC
>TRBV12-5|once|TRBD2|TRBJ2-2
CASGILATGELFF
TGTGCTAGTGGCATACTAGCGACCGGGGAGCTGTTTTTT
>TRBV6-1|-|TRBD1|TRBJ1-1
CASSETGAPEAFF
TGTGCCAGCAGTGAAACAGGGGCCCCTGAAGCTTTCTTT
>TRBV30|-|-|TRBJ2-5
CAWSGTTRETQYF
TGTGCCTGGAGTGGCACCACTCGGGAGACCCAGTACTTC
>TRBV4-3|-|TRBD1|TRBJ1-1
CASSPGDRNTEAFF
TGCGCCAGCAGCCCCGGGGACAGGAACACTGAAGCTTTCTTT
>TRBV5-6|few|TRBD1|TRBJ1-6
CASSGRQGADSPLHF
TGTGCCAGCAGCGGAAGACAGGGGGCGGATTCACCCCTCCACTTT
>TRBV11-2|-|-|TRBJ2-6
CASSFSGANVLTF
TGTGCCAGCAGCTTCTCCGGGGCCAACGTCCTGACTTTC
>TRBV4-2|-|-|TRBJ1-1
CASSQEARSPRTEAFF
TGTGCCAGCAGCCAAGAGGCCCGATCCCCGAGGACTGAAGCTTTCTTT
>TRBV16|-|-|TRBJ1-2
CASSSLGPGYTF
TGTGCCAGCTCCTCTCTGGGGCCTGGCTACACCTTC
>TRBV12-5|once|-|TRBJ2-7
CASGPRQGHEQYF
TGTGCTAGTGGACCCCGTCAGGGCCACGAGCAGTACTTC
>TRBV6-1|-|-|TRBJ1-4
CASSEGGLGEKLFF
TGTGCCAGCAGTGAAGGGGGCTTGGGTGAAAAACTGTTTTTT
>TRBV5-4|-|-|TRBJ1-6
CASSLDRGFTISSYNSPLHF
TGTGCCAGCAGCTTGGATCGAGGTTTTACCATATCCTCCTATAATTCACCCCTCCACTTT
>TRBV5-1|-|TRBD1|TRBJ1-6
CASSRTGANSPLHF
TGCGCCAGCAGTCGGACAGGGGCTAATTCACCCCTCCACTTT
>TRBV9|few|-|TRBJ1-6
CASSRTVVNSPLHF
TGTGCCAGCAGCCGGACAGTCGTTAATTCACCCCTCCACTTT
>TRBV4-3|-|-|TRBJ2-4
CASSQEQGGGIQYF
TGCGCCAGCAGCCAAGAACAGGGGGGAGGGATTCAGTACTTC
>TRBV18|-|-|TRBJ1-5
CASSPRPTGDNQPQHF
TGTGCCAGCTCACCACGGCCGACAGGAGATAATCAGCCCCAGCATTTT
>TRBV21-1|few|-|TRBJ2-1
CASSKEQSYNEQFF
TGTGCCAGCAGCAAAGAACAGAGTTACAATGAGCAGTTCTTC
>TRBV2|few|-|TRBJ1-5
CASSFHGGSNQPQHF
TGTGCCAGCTCATTCCACGGGGGGAGCAATCAGCCCCAGCATTTT
>TRBV6-5|few|TRBD1|TRBJ1-2
CASRHDDRADGYTF
TGTGCCAGCAGGCACGATGACAGGGCGGATGGCTACACCTTC
>TRBV7-3|-|TRBD2|TRBJ2-3
CASSLRGLGTDTQYF
TGTGCCAGCAGCTTACGGGGACTAGGAACAGATACGCAGTATTTT
>TRBV29-1|-|TRBD1|TRBJ2-7
CSVRRGQGYEQYF
TGCAGCGTTCGCCGAGGACAGGGCTACGAGCAGTACTTC
>TRBV11-2|-|TRBD2|TRBJ2-5
CASSSQTSGETQYF
TGTGCCAGCAGCTCCCAGACTAGCGGAGAGACCCAGTACTTC
>TRBV28|-|-|TRBJ1-5
CASTGGAASNQPQHF
TGTGCCAGCACCGGGGGAGCGGCGAGCAATCAGCCCCAGCATTTT
>TRBV24-1|-|TRBD2|TRBJ2-1
CATSSFSSGDSSYNEQFF
TGTGCCACCAGTTCTTTCTCAAGCGGGGATAGCTCCTACAATGAGCAGTTCTTC
>TRBV7-3|-|-|TRBJ1-3
CASSLAAASGNTIYF
TGTGCCAGCAGCTTGGCCGCCGCCTCTGGAAACACCATATATTTT
>TRBV6-1|-|-|TRBJ1-5
CASSEAINNQPQHF
TGTGCCAGCAGTGAAGCCATCAACAATCAGCCCCAGCATTTT
>TRBV4-1|once|TRBD1|TRBJ1-4
CASSRHGTGGGEKLFF
TGCGCCAGCAGCCGGCACGGGACAGGGGGGGGAGAAAAACTGTTTTTT
>TRBV5-5|once|TRBD1|TRBJ2-5
CASSSRTGEETQYF
TGTGCCAGCAGCTCGAGGACAGGGGAAGAGACCCAGTACTTC
>TRBV24-1|few|-|TRBJ1-1
CATSDRRNTEAFF
TGTGCCACCAGTGATCGGAGGAACACTGAAGCTTTCTTT
>TRBV28|-|-|TRBJ2-3
CASTLGGGSSTDTQYF
TGTGCCAGCACCTTAGGGGGGGGCTCTAGCACAGATACGCAGTATTTT
>TRBV28|-|-|TRBJ1-2
CASIPGSGNTYGYTF
TGTGCCAGCATCCCCGGGTCAGGGAACACCTATGGCTACACCTTC
>TRBV30|-|-|TRBJ1-6
CAWTGFGVYSPLHF
TGTGCCTGGACGGGTTTCGGGGTTTATTCACCCCTCCACTTT
>TRBV6-1|-|TRBD1|TRBJ2-3
CASSEGQGWTDTQYF
TGTGCCAGCAGTGAGGGACAGGGGTGGACCGATACGCAGTATTTT
>TRBV7-9|-|-|TRBJ2-1
CASELDQMEEQFF
TGTGCCAGTGAGTTAGACCAGATGGAGGAGCAGTTCTTC
>TRBV14|-|-|TRBJ2-2
CASSQFGGGELFF
TGTGCCAGCAGCCAATTCGGGGGCGGGGAGCTGTTTTTT
>TRBV9|once|TRBD1|TRBJ1-6
CASSATGVGSPLHF
TGTGCCAGCAGCGCAACAGGGGTTGGATCACCCCTCCACTTT
>TRBV5-6|-|-|TRBJ1-3
CASSLLGQRNTIYF
TGTGCCAGCAGCTTGCTTGGACAGAGAAACACCATATATTTT
>TRBV12-3/TRBV12-4|-|-|TRBJ2-3
CASRTGGPPQYF
TGTGCCAGCAGAACAGGAGGGCCTCCACAGTATTTT